A selection of T cell receptor beta chains follows, all from one sample in a study of shared clonotypes between healthy human individuals. Sequencing was performed with immunoSEQ multiplex PCR; in TCRdb, only in-frame clones are kept and a portion is missing. This repertoire shows over a million clones, approximately 80% found once; its top ten account for under 0.8%. Sequenced: memory CD4+ T cells from PBMCs. All receptors derive from a man between 18 and 29 years old in good health. Some clones in this sample may be carry-over from other donors' samples. Each CDR3 is given with its conserved first and last residue. Fields, in order: J gene, D gene, clone size, V gene, CDR3 protein, CDR3 DNA. The D gene is left open where the match is weak. Not every row has a clone size; where given, it reads once, few, many or a size class.

>TRBJ1-2|.|.|TRBV7-2
CASSYTGQIFYF
TGTGCCAGCAGCTACACCGGACAGATCTTCTACTTC
>TRBJ2-7|TRBD1|once|TRBV5-1
CASSSGTGTYEQYF
TGCGCCAGCAGCTCCGGGACAGGAACCTACGAGCAGTACTTC
>TRBJ1-2|.|.|TRBV7-9
CASSLVVPGYTF
TGTGCCAGCAGCTTAGTGGTCCCAGGCTACACCTTC
>TRBJ1-4|TRBD1|.|TRBV15
CATSPGTGFTNEKLFF
TGTGCCACCTCCCCCGGGACAGGGTTTACTAATGAAAAACTGTTTTTT
>TRBJ2-6|.|.|TRBV11-1
CASTKGVGRMGSGANVLTF
TGTGCCAGCACCAAAGGGGTGGGCAGAATGGGTTCTGGGGCCAACGTCCTGACTTTC
>TRBJ1-2|.|.|TRBV7-3
CASSLMGSRVGGYTF
TGTGCCAGCAGCTTAATGGGGAGCAGGGTTGGTGGCTACACCTTC
>TRBJ2-3|.|once|TRBV5-3
CARSFRGDPTDTQYF
TGTGCCAGAAGCTTCAGGGGAGATCCGACAGATACGCAGTATTTT
>TRBJ2-7|.|.|TRBV6-6
CAISVSSGLYEQYF
TGTGCCATCAGTGTTTCGAGCGGGCTTTACGAGCAGTACTTC
>TRBJ2-1|TRBD2|.|TRBV6-1
CASSEPSGRARNEQFF
TGTGCCAGCAGTGAGCCTAGCGGGAGAGCTAGGAATGAGCAGTTCTTC
>TRBJ1-2|TRBD1|few|TRBV28
CASSDLGQGRGYTF
TGTGCCAGCAGTGACTTGGGACAGGGACGAGGCTACACCTTC
>TRBJ2-3|.|.|TRBV5-4
CASSLAVESLDTQYF
TGTGCCAGCAGCTTAGCTGTCGAGTCCTTAGATACGCAGTATTTT
>TRBJ2-1|.|once|TRBV9
CASSPRQYNEQFF
TGTGCCAGCAGCCCCCGACAGTACAATGAGCAGTTCTTC
>TRBJ1-2|.|.|TRBV2
CASSAGQNYGYTF
TGTGCCAGCAGTGCTGGACAGAACTATGGCTACACCTTC
>TRBJ2-2|.|few|TRBV6-1
CASEKPGAGELFF
TGTGCCAGCGAGAAACCAGGGGCCGGGGAGCTGTTTTTT
>TRBJ2-5|.|.|TRBV9
CASSVGPSGGYQETQYF
TGTGCCAGCAGCGTGGGCCCGAGTGGAGGTTACCAAGAGACCCAGTACTTC
>TRBJ1-1|TRBD1|.|TRBV5-1
CASSVGQDTEAFF
TGCGCCAGCAGCGTCGGACAGGACACTGAAGCTTTCTTT
>TRBJ2-7|TRBD2|.|TRBV28
CASSPRTSGRAYEQYF
TGTGCCAGCAGCCCCAGGACTAGCGGGAGGGCGTACGAGCAGTACTTC
>TRBJ2-5|.|.|TRBV20-1
CSARLPETQYF
TGCAGTGCTAGACTTCCGGAGACCCAGTACTTC
>TRBJ2-2|.|.|TRBV2
CASSVQGSTGELFF
TGTGCCAGCAGTGTACAGGGAAGCACCGGGGAGCTGTTTTTT
>TRBJ1-3|.|.|TRBV7-9
CASSPPGVSGNTIYF
TGTGCCAGCAGCCCCCCGGGGGTTTCTGGAAACACCATATATTTT
>TRBJ2-3|TRBD1|.|TRBV7-3
CASSGTGGTDTQYF
TGTGCCAGCAGCGGGACAGGGGGCACAGATACGCAGTATTTT
>TRBJ2-3|.|.|TRBV6-5
CASSYSTPITDTQYF
TGTGCCAGCAGTTACTCGACTCCCATCACAGATACGCAGTATTTT
>TRBJ1-1|TRBD1|few|TRBV6-5
CASSTGTVEAFF
TGTGCCAGCAGTACCGGGACAGTTGAAGCTTTCTTT
>TRBJ1-2|.|.|TRBV28
CASRLPAENYGYTF
TGTGCCAGCAGGCTCCCCGCGGAGAACTATGGCTACACCTTC
>TRBJ2-5|.|.|TRBV7-8
CASSSRFGTQYF
TGTGCCAGCAGCTCGCGTTTCGGGACCCAGTACTTC
>TRBJ2-7|.|.|TRBV5-5
CASSPKSPTPTYEQYF
TGTGCCAGCAGCCCCAAGAGCCCGACACCTACCTACGAGCAGTACTTC
>TRBJ1-2|.|.|TRBV6-6
CASRASQGYYGYTF
TGTGCCAGCAGGGCCTCACAGGGATACTATGGCTACACCTTC
>TRBJ2-2|.|.|TRBV10-3
CAISVQQGGTGELFF
TGTGCCATCAGTGTGCAACAGGGCGGCACCGGGGAGCTGTTTTTT
>TRBJ2-2|.|.|TRBV19
CASSIGGRNTGELFF
TGTGCCAGTAGTATTGGGGGGAGAAACACCGGGGAGCTGTTTTTT
>TRBJ2-3|.|.|TRBV5-1
CASSLEDSSTDTQYF
TGCGCCAGCAGCTTGGAAGACAGCAGCACAGATACGCAGTATTTT
>TRBJ2-7|TRBD1|few|TRBV6-6
CASSHRGLSEQYF
TGTGCCAGCAGTCACAGGGGGCTGAGTGAGCAGTACTTC
>TRBJ2-7|.|.|TRBV27
CASSPLFLGEWSSYEQYF
TGTGCCAGCAGTCCCCTCTTTCTGGGCGAGTGGTCCTCCTACGAGCAGTACTTC
>TRBJ2-1|TRBD2|.|TRBV2
CASSSGLAGGKQFF
TGTGCCAGCAGTTCCGGACTAGCGGGAGGGAAGCAGTTCTTC
>TRBJ1-2|.|few|TRBV5-6
CASSPGDYGYTF
TGTGCCAGCAGTCCGGGCGACTATGGCTACACCTTC
>TRBJ2-7|TRBD1|.|TRBV9
CASSAGTGFSGEQYF
TGTGCCAGCAGCGCCGGGACAGGGTTCTCGGGCGAGCAGTACTTC
>TRBJ1-1|.|.|TRBV5-1
CASSLGGLNTEAFF
TGCGCCAGCAGCTTGGGGGGGTTAAACACTGAAGCTTTCTTT
>TRBJ1-1|.|.|TRBV6-4
CASRPGGTNTEAFF
TGTGCCAGCAGACCCGGGGGGACGAATACTGAAGCTTTCTTT
>TRBJ1-2|.|.|TRBV28
CASIPGSAYIYGYTF
TGTGCCAGCATTCCAGGCAGCGCCTATATTTATGGCTACACCTTC
>TRBJ1-2|.|.|TRBV9
CASSESVYGYTF
TGTGCCAGCAGCGAAAGCGTCTATGGCTACACCTTC
>TRBJ1-3|.|.|TRBV2
CASSEADTIYF
TGTGCCAGCAGTGAAGCGGACACCATATATTTT
>TRBJ2-7|.|.|TRBV7-2
CASSLRPYEQYF
TGTGCCAGCAGCCTCCGCCCCTACGAGCAGTACTTC
>TRBJ2-3|.|once|TRBV5-1
CASSWDSSTDTQYF
TGCGCCAGCAGCTGGGACTCCAGCACAGATACGCAGTATTTT
>TRBJ2-3|TRBD2|.|TRBV11-3
CASSAGGSTDMQYF
TGTGCCAGCAGCGCGGGGGGTAGCACAGATATGCAGTATTTT
>TRBJ2-6|TRBD1|.|TRBV28
CASGTGFVGANVLTF
TGTGCCAGCGGGACAGGGTTCGTTGGGGCCAACGTCCTGACTTTC